This TCR beta chain was sequenced for a study of cytomegalovirus exposure and HLA in healthy donors. For the study at large: A preliminary data release comprised 80 million or so unique TCRs obtained from HLA-typed donors. Ancestry clustering placed 70% to 90% of around 400 genotyped donors in the Caucasian-associated cluster. Findings of the study overall: The authors enumerated 164 TCR beta chains as linked to cytomegalovirus. The sole available immune exposure information was CMV serostatus.

With regard to this clone: Its target is not known. The same CDR3 can be traced to other DNA sequences in this sample.

The germline V gene encodes CDR1 SEHNR and CDR2 FQNEAQ (reference sequence). V dropped 5 bases and J dropped 11 bases, with 18 bases sitting between them. This CDR3 has 13 residues. PCR was performed using 60 Vbeta and 13 Jbeta primers. Libraries were prepared by immunoSEQ multiplex PCR; TCRdb keeps only in-frame clonotypes and omits some of them. The data show some 140,000 clones, around 80% seen once. V gene TRBV7-9 combines with J gene TRBJ1-1; D gene uncertain. This clonotype was obtained from a man younger than 45 in good health and CMV-seropositive. The sequenced sample consisted of PBMCs. CDR3 protein: CASSEEGPSGAFF. CDR3 DNA: TGTGCCAGCAGCGAAGAGGGCCCGTCGGGGGCTTTCTTT.